Reported below is one T cell receptor (beta chain). Antigen unknown. This entry belongs to a study of vaccination and CD4 T cells after COVID-19. Study details: Post-vaccine sampling followed dose two by a median roughly 70 days (range 14 to 241). The stimulus for the cells was overlapping spike peptides derived from SARS-CoV-2, HCoV-NL63, HCoV-OC43 and HCoV-229E.

This CDR3 has 15 amino acids. The V gene's germline CDR1 is SNHLY and CDR2 FYNNEI. V was shortened by 7 bases and J by 0 bases, with 13 bases between the two germline ends. Treatment reported: roughly 10-day PBMC culture with coronavirus spike peptide pools or control peptides (ViraFEST assay). Sequenced with the Oncomine TCR Beta short-read assay was DNA taken from cultured CD4+ T cells. From the PCR reads, TCRdb called clonotypes with MiXCR, one entry per CDR3 protein. The sample has about 1,700 distinct CDR3 sequences, 70% seen once. This sequence was found in a human donor who had recovered from COVID-19. The sample was CD4+ T cells from blood, cultured in vitro, taken after SARS-CoV-2 vaccination. This chain joins TRBV2 and TRBJ1-3; D is ambiguous. This CDR3 reads CASTGRPSSGNTIYF. Here the CDR3 DNA reads TGTGCCAGCACCGGCAGGCCCAGCTCTGGAAACACCATATATTTT.